The 20 T cell receptor beta chains in this list originate from one sample, sequenced in a study of OX40 agonist ivuxolimab in advanced cancers. The method was immunoSEQ multiplex PCR; TCRdb's version includes in-frame clones alone and lacks a portion of them. The sample holds more than 75,000 clones; around 85% are singletons and the top ten take about 0.2%. Specimen: CD4+ or CD8+ T cells sorted from blood, collected in a trial of the OX40 agonist ivuxolimab. The source is an adult with an advanced solid tumor such as melanoma, head and neck, liver or kidney cancer.

The CDR3 spells CASSPLADLYNEQFF. The CDR3 DNA reads as TGTGCCAGCAGTCCTCTAGCGGACCTATACAATGAGCAGTTCTTC. The chain employs TRBV6-9 and TRBJ2-1; 7 nucleotides align to TRBD2. The CDR3 sequence is 15 residues long. V trimming: 5 bases; J trimming: 4 bases; junction bases outside the gene matches: 8. Germline values: CDR1 MNHGY, CDR2 SVAAGI.

The chain links TRBV2 to TRBJ2-7; 13 bases line up with TRBD2. The CDR3 runs 15 residues. V lost 7 bases to trimming and J lost 6 bases; unmatched junction nucleotides: 9. Germline loops: CDR1 SNHLY, CDR2 FYNNEI. The CDR3 reads CASTLGLAGVGEQYF. The CDR3 DNA follows: TGTGCCAGCACCCTAGGACTAGCGGGAGTCGGCGAGCAGTACTTC.

This clone was counted ten times or more. The chain combines TRBV5-4 with TRBJ1-3; no clear D gene. This CDR3 contains 15 residues. V was cut by 0 bases and J by 1 base, with 8 bases left in between. Germline CDR1 is SGHNT and CDR2 is YYREEE (reference sequence). CDR3 in DNA: TGTGCCAGCAGCTTGGATCCTCGGTCTGGAAACACCATATATTTT. This codes for CASSLDPRSGNTIYF.

The CDR3 nucleotides read TGTGCCAGCAGCATCGGGACAGGGGCCGGGAACACTGAAGCTTTCTTT. This encodes CASSIGTGAGNTEAFF. The chain joins TRBV28 to TRBJ1-1, with 10 nucleotides matching TRBD1. CDR1 is MDHEN and CDR2 is SYDVKM in the germline V gene. V was clipped by 6 bases and J by 1 base; unmatched bases: 8. The CDR3 contains 16 residues.

V usage is TRBV4-2 and J usage is TRBJ2-3; 8 nucleotides match TRBD2. With 1 base clipped from V and 1 base from J, the junction kept 7 bases outside the gene matches. CDR1 is LGHNA and CDR2 is YNFKEQ in the germline V gene. CDR3 length: 17 residues. Here the CDR3 reads CASSQGTAGGGTDTQYF. CDR3 bases: TGTGCCAGCAGCCAAGGGACGGCGGGGGGAGGCACAGATACGCAGTATTTT.

The gene calls are TRBV11-2 and TRBJ1-5, with no clear D. The CDR3 is 14 residues long. The germline V and J ends were trimmed by 0 bases and 5 bases, with 8 bases remaining between them. Germline loops: CDR1 SGHAT, CDR2 FQNNGV. The CDR3 sequence: CASSLDGADQPQHF. The CDR3 nucleotides are TGTGCCAGCAGCTTAGATGGAGCGGATCAGCCCCAGCATTTT.

This chain links TRBV30 with TRBJ1-3; D not resolved. Trimming took 2 bases from V and 5 from J, leaving 4 bases between them. The germline CDR1 and CDR2 sequences are GTSNPN and SVGIG (reference sequence). The CDR3 totals 11 residues. This CDR3 is CAWSIRNTIYF. DNA for the CDR3: TGTGCCTGGAGTATAAGAAACACCATATATTTT.

The rearrangement links TRBV7-9 to TRBJ2-3, with 10 bases fitting TRBD2. This CDR3 has 15 residues. The junction had 7 bases not matched to a gene; V was cut back by 6 bases and J by 4 bases. Germline V gene lookup returns CDR1 SEHNR and CDR2 FQNEAQ (reference sequence). The CDR3 sequence: CASSFIAGGPDTQYF. The CDR3 region has the DNA TGTGCCAGCAGTTTTATAGCGGGGGGCCCAGATACGCAGTATTTT.

This clone was seen just once. The rearrangement uses TRBV15 and TRBJ2-2; the D is unclear. The CDR3 runs to 12 residues. From germline, CDR1 is LNHNV and CDR2 YYDKDF (reference sequence). Trimming took off 5 bases at V and 6 bases at J, with 7 bases between the two ends. CDR3 nucleotide sequence: TGTGCCACCAGCCTTTATTCCGGGGAGCTGTTTTTT. Protein sequence: CATSLYSGELFF.

The DNA of the CDR3 is TGTGCCAGCAGCCCCCGGGTGTATCCTAGCTCCTACAATGAGCAGTTCTTC. This codes for CASSPRVYPSSYNEQFF. This sequence joins TRBV9 and TRBJ2-1; D not certain. The CDR3 has 17 amino acids. Germline CDR1 reads SGDLS; CDR2 reads YYNGEE. V lost 4 bases to trimming and J lost 0 bases, with 17 bases between them.

The V gene is TRBV2, the J gene TRBJ1-2, with D tentatively TRBD1 (6 bases). Germline values: CDR1 SNHLY, CDR2 FYNNEI. Trimming removed 6 bases at V and 11 bases at J, with 13 bases between. The CDR3 length is 11 residues. The CDR3 coding sequence is TGTGCCAGCAGGCCCGGGACAACTTACACCTTC. Its translation is CASRPGTTYTF.

The CDR3 loop reads CASSPRGTGREKLFF. The CDR3 DNA sequence: TGTGCCAGCTCACCAAGGGGGACAGGGCGGGAAAAACTGTTTTTT. The chain joins TRBV18 to TRBJ1-4; 9 bases align to TRBD1. The germline V gene encodes CDR1 KGHSH and CDR2 LQKENI. J was trimmed by 8 bases and V by 2 bases; bases with no gene match: 6. The CDR3 has 15 amino acids.

The chain couples TRBV30 to TRBJ2-7; the match to TRBD2 covers 7 bases. Germline lookup yields CDR1 GTSNPN and CDR2 SVGIG (reference sequence). The CDR3 is made up of 12 amino acids. The chain's CDR3 is CAWGGERYEQYF. In DNA, the CDR3 is TGTGCGTGGGGGGGAGAGAGGTACGAGCAGTACTTC.

The DNA for the CDR3 is TGTGCCAGCAGTTCGGAGGGAGTAAGGACTGAAGCTTTCTTT. It yields the protein CASSSEGVRTEAFF. The V call is TRBV28, the J call TRBJ1-1, with no clear D. Per the germline V gene, CDR1 is MDHEN and CDR2 is SYDVKM. CDR3 length equals 14 residues. Trimming cost V 4 bases and J 5 bases, with 14 bases left between them.

This chain links TRBV5-1 with TRBJ2-7, with D hard to call. Trimming removed 1 base at V and 2 bases at J, with 7 bases between. Germline V gives CDR1 SGHRS, CDR2 YFSETQ. This CDR3 is built from 13 residues. In DNA, the CDR3 is TGCGCCAGCAGCTTGCCGGCTACCTACGAGCAGTACTTC. Amino acids: CASSLPATYEQYF.

This chain uses TRBV2 with TRBJ2-1; tentatively, D is TRBD2 (6 bases). Looked up from germline, CDR1 is SNHLY and CDR2 is FYNNEI. The CDR3 is made up of 12 amino acids. V lost 3 bases, J lost 8 bases, and 8 bases lay in between. The chain's CDR3 is CASSESGDEQFF. Written as DNA, the CDR3 is TGTGCCAGCAGTGAGTCGGGGGATGAGCAGTTCTTC.

CDR3: CSVGRQGREDTIYF. The CDR3 coding sequence is TGCAGCGTTGGGAGACAGGGGCGTGAGGACACCATATATTTT. This chain connects TRBV29-1 to TRBJ1-3; 8 nucleotides align to TRBD1. The length of the CDR3 is 14 residues. The trim removed 4 bases at V and 8 bases at J, leaving 10 bases unmatched. Germline values: CDR1 SQVTM, CDR2 ANQGSEA. The variable domain in full, completed from reference TRBV29-1 and TRBJ1-3, reads SAVISQKPSRDICQRGTSLTIQCQVDSQVTMMFWYRQQPGQSLTLIATANQGSEATYESGFVIDKFPISRPNLTFSTLTVSNMSPEDSSIYLCSVGRQGREDTIYFGEGSWLTVV.

J is TRBJ2-2 and V is TRBV4-1; 11 bases fit TRBD2. V lost 4 bases and J lost 7; bases outside the gene matches: 8. The CDR3 length is 16 residues. The germline V gene has CDR1 MGHRA and CDR2 YSYEKL. The CDR3 is CASSRSGGAADGELFF. The CDR3, as DNA: TGCGCCAGCAGCCGTAGCGGGGGGGCCGCCGACGGGGAGCTGTTTTTT.

The chain joins TRBV2 to TRBJ2-3; 7 bases line up with TRBD2. CDR1 and CDR2 from the germline V gene are SNHLY and FYNNEI. The length of the CDR3 is 17 residues. The junction had 15 bases not matched to a gene; V was cut back by 7 bases and J by 2 bases. For the CDR3, the DNA is TGTGCCAGCACCCCGCCCCCAAGCGGGGTACCCACAGATACGCAGTATTTT. Translation: CASTPPPSGVPTDTQYF.

The V gene is TRBV2, the J gene TRBJ2-5; 13 bases are a match to TRBD2. Germline V gene lookup returns CDR1 SNHLY and CDR2 FYNNEI. V lost 6 bases, J lost 9 bases, and 16 bases stayed unmatched. CDR3 length: 17 amino acids. The CDR3 DNA reads TGTGCCAGCAGACTAGCGGGGGGGCCGGTGGTTGAAGTGGCCCAGTACTTC. Translating it yields CASRLAGGPVVEVAQYF. The full variable domain, its missing parts supplied by reference TRBV2 and TRBJ2-5, is EPEVTQTPSHQVTQMGQEVILRCVPISNHLYFYWYRQILGQKVEFLVSFYNNEISEKSEIFDDQFSVERPDGSNFTLKIRSTKLEDSAMYFCASRLAGGPVVEVAQYFGPGTRLLVL.